Sequencing of this TCR beta chain was carried out in a study of patients and donors after allogeneic stem cell transplantation. TCRdb processed the RT-PCR reads anew with MiXCR; each CDR3 protein has one entry. The profile shows 400,000 to 500,000 distinct CDR3 sequences, 16% of them singletons. Per the germline V gene, CDR1 is MNHNS and CDR2 is SASEGT. This CDR3 is built from 15 residues. The junction had 5 bases not matched to a gene; V was cut back by 3 bases and J by 5 bases. This TCR derives from a human donor who was either an allogeneic HSCT recipient or a stem cell or donor lymphocyte infusion donor (not recorded which). It is not recorded whose cells these are; they may come from a transplant donor. The genes are TRBV6-1 and TRBJ1-1, with 11 bases matching TRBD1. Sequencing input: blood, either unsorted or a sorted T cell fraction (not recorded which). CDR3 loop: CASSERTGGWTEAFF. The CDR3 DNA is TGTGCCAGCAGTGAGAGGACAGGGGGCTGGACTGAAGCTTTCTTT.